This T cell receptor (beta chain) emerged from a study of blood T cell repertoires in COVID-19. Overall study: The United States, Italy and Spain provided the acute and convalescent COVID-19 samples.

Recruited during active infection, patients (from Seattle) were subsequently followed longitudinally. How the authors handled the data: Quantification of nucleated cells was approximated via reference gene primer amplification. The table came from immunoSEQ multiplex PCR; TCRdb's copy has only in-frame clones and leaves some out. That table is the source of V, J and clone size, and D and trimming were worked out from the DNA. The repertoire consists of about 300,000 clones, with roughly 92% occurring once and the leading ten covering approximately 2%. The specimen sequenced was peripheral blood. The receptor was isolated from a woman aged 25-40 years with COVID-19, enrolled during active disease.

CDR3 amino acids: CSASEGLRPSSGANVLTF. The DNA of the CDR3 is TGCAGTGCTAGTGAGGGACTTCGACCTAGCTCTGGGGCCAACGTCCTGACTTTC. J is TRBJ2-6 and V is TRBV20-1; weak D call: TRBD2 (6 bases). The CDR3 loop spans 18 amino acids. Germline V gene lookup returns CDR1 DFQATT and CDR2 SNEGSKA (reference sequence). Trimming took off 3 bases at V and 0 bases at J, with 18 bases between the two ends.